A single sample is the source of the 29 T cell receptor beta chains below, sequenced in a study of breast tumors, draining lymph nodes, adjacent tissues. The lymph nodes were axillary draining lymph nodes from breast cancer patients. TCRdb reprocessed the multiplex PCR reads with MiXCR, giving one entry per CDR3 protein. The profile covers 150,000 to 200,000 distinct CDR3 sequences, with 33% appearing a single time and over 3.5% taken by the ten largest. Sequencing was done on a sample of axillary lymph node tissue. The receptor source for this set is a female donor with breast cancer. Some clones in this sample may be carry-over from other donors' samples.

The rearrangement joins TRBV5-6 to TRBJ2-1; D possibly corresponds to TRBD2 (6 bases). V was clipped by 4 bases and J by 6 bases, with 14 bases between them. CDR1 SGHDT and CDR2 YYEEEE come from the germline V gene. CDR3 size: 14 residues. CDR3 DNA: TGTGCCAGCAGCCGGGAGTCCGAAGTCAATGAGCAGTTCTTC. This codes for CASSRESEVNEQFF.

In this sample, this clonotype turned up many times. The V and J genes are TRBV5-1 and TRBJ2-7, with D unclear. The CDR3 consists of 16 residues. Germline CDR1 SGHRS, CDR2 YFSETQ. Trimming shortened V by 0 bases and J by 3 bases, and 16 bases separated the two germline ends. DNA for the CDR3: TGCGCCAGCAGCTTGGCCGAAGGACCGAGCTTCTACGAGCAGTACTTC. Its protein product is CASSLAEGPSFYEQYF.

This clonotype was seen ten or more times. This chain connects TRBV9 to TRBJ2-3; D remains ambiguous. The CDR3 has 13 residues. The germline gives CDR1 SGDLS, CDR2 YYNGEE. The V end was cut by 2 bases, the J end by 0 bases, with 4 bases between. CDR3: CASSVTSTDTQYF. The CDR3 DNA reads TGTGCCAGCAGCGTGACTAGCACAGATACGCAGTATTTT.

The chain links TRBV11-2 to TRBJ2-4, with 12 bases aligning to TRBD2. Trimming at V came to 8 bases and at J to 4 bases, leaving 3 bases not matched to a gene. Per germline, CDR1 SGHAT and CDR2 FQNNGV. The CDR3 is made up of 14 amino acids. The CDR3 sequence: CASGTSGGKNIQYF. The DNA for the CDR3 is TGTGCCAGCGGCACTAGCGGGGGGAAAAACATTCAGTACTTC. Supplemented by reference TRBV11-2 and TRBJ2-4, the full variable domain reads EAGVAQSPRYKIIEKRQSVAFWCNPISGHATLYWYQQILGQGPKLLIQFQNNGVVDDSQLPKDRFSAERLKGVDSTLKIQPAKLEDSAVYLCASGTSGGKNIQYFGAGTRLSVL.

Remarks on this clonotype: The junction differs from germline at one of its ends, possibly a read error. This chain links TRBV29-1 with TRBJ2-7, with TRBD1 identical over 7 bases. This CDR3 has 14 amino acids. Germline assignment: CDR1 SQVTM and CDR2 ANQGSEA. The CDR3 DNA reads TGCAGCGCTTCGCCCGGGACAGCAAGCTACGAACAGTACTTC. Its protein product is CSASPGTASYEQYF.

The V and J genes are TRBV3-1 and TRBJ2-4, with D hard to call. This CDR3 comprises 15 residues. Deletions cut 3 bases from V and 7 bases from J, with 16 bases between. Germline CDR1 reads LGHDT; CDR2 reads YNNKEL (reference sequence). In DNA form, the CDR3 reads TGTGCCAGCAGCCATTTCCCCTCCCCGGAGAACATTCAGTACTTC. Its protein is CASSHFPSPENIQYF.

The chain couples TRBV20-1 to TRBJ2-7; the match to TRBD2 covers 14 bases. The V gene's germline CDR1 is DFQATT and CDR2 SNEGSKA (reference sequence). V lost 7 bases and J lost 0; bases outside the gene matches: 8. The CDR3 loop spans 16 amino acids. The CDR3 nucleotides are TGCAGTGGCGAGGCCGGGACTAGCGGGAGCTCCTACGAGCAGTACTTC. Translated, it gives CSGEAGTSGSSYEQYF.

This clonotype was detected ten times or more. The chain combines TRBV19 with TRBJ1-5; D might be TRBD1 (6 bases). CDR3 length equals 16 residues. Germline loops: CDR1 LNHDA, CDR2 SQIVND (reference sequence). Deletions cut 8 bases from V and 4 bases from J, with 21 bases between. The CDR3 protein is CASSLGTRSGNQPQHF. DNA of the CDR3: TGTGCCAGTTCACTCGGGACACGGAGTGGAAATCAGCCCCAGCATTTT. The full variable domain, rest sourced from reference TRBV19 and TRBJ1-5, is DGGITQSPKYLFRKEGQNVTLSCEQNLNHDAMYWYRQDPGQGLRLIYYSQIVNDFQKGDIAEGYSVSREKKESFPLTVTSAQKNPTAFYLCASSLGTRSGNQPQHFGDGTRLSIL.

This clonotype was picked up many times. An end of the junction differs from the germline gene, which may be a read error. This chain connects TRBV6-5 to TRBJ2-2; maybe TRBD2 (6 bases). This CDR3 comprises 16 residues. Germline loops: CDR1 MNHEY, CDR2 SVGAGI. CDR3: CASSHSIAENTGELFF. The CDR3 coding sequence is TGTGCCAGCAGTCACTCGATAGCGGAGAACACCGGGGAGCTGTTTTTT.

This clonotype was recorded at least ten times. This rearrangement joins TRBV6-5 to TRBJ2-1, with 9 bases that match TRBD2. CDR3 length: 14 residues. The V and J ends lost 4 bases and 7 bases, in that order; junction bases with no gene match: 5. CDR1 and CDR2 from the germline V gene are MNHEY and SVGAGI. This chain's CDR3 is CASSSAGGGNEQFF. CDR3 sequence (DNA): TGTGCCAGCAGTTCCGCGGGAGGGGGTAATGAGCAGTTCTTC.

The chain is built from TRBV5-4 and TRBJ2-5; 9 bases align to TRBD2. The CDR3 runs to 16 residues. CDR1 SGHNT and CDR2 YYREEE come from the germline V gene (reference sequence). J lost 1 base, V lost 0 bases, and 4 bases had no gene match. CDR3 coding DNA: TGTGCCAGCAGCTTGGGTGCGGGGGGGATCCAAGAGACCCAGTACTTC. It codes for CASSLGAGGIQETQYF.

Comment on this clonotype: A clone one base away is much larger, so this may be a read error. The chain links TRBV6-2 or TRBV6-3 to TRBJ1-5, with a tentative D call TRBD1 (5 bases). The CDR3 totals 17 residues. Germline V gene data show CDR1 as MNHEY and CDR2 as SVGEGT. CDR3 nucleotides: TGTGCCAGCACGGGGGTTCAGAATCTCTATAGCAATCAGCCCCGGCATTTT. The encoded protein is CASTGVQNLYSNQPRHF.

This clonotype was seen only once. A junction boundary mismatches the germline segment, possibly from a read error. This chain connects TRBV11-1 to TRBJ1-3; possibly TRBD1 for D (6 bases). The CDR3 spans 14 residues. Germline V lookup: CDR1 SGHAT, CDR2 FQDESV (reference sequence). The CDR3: CACSLLGQGSTIYF. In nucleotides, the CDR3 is TGTGCCTGCAGCTTACTGGGACAAGGAAGCACCATATATTTT.

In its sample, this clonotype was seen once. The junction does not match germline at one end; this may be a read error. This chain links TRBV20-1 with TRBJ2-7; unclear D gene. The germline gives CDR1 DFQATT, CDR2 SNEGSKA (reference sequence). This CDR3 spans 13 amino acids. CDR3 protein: CSAVELVTYAQHF. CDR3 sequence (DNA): TGCAGTGCTGTGGAGCTAGTAACCTACGCGCAGCACTTC.

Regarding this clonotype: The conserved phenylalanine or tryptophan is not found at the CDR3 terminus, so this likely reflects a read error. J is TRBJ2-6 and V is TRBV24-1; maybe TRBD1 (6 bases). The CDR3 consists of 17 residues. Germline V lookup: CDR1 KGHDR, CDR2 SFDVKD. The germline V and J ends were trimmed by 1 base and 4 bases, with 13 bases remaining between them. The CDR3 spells CATSDFDRLSGANVLTL. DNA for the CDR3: TGTGCCACCAGTGATTTCGACAGGCTCTCAGGGGCCAACGTCCTGACTCTC.

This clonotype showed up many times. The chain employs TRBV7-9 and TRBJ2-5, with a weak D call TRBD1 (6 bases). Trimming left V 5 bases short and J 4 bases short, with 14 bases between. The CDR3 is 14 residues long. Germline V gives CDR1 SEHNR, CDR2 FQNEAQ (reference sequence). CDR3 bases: TGTGCCAGCAGCGCTAACAGGGCTGGAGAGACCCAGTACTTC. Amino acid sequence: CASSANRAGETQYF.

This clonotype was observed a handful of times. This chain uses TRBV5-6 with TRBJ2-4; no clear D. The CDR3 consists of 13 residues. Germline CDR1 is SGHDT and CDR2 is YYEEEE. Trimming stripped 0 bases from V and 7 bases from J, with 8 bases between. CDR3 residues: CASSLGVLNIQYF. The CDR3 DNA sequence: TGTGCCAGCAGCTTGGGAGTACTTAACATTCAGTACTTC.

As DNA, the CDR3 is TGTGCCAGCAGTAAGCTTAGCGGGAAACGCAATGAGCAGTTCTTC. Its protein is CASSKLSGKRNEQFF. The chain employs TRBV25-1 and TRBJ2-1, with 8 positions matching TRBD2. The ends lost 5 bases at V and 6 bases at J; junction bases unmatched: 9. The length of the CDR3 is 15 residues. The germline V gene encodes CDR1 MGHDK and CDR2 SYGVNS.

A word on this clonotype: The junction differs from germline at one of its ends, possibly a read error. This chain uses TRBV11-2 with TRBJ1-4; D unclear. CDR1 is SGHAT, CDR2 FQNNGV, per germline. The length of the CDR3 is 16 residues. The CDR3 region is CASSPRPAAFREKPFF. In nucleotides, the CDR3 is TGTGCCAGCAGCCCCCGCCCGGCGGCGTTTCGCGAAAAACCGTTTTTT.

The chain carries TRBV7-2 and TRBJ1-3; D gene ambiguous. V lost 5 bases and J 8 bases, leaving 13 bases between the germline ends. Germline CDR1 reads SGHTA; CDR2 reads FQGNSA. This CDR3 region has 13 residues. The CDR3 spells CASSRTLGDTIYF. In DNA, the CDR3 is TGTGCCAGCAGCCGAACATTAGGAGACACCATATATTTT.

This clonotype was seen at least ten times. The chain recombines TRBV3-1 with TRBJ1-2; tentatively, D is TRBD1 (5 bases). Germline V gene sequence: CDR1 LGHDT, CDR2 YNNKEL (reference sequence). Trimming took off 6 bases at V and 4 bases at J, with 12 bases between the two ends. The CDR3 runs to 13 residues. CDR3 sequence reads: CASRGGGSYGYTF. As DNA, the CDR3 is TGTGCCAGCAGGGGCGGGGGGTCCTATGGCTACACCTTC.

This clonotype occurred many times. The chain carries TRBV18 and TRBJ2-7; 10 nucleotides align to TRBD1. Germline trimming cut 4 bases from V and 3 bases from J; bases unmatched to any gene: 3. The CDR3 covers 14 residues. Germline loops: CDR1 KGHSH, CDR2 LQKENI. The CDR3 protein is CASSQDRGNYEQYF. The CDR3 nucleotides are TGTGCCAGCTCACAGGACAGGGGGAACTACGAGCAGTACTTC.

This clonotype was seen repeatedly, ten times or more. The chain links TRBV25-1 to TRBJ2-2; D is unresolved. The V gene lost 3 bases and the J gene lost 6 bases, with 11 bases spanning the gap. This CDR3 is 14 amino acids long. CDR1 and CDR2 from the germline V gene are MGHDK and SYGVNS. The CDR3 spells CASSEKALPGELFF. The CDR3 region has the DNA TGTGCCAGCAGTGAGAAGGCCCTCCCCGGGGAGCTGTTTTTT.

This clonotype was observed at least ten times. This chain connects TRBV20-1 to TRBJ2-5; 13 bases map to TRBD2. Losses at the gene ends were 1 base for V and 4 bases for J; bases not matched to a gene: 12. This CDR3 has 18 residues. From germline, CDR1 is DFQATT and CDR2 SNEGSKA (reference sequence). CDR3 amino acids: CSARVEGLAGLRRETQYF. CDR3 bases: TGCAGTGCTAGAGTAGAGGGACTAGCGGGACTCCGGCGAGAGACCCAGTACTTC.

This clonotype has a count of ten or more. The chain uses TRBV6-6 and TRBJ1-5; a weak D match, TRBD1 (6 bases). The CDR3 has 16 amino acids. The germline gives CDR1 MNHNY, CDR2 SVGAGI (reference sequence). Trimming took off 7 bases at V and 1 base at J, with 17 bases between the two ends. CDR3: CASKTDGQLSNQPQHF. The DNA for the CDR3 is TGTGCCAGCAAGACTGACGGACAGCTGAGCAATCAGCCCCAGCATTTT.

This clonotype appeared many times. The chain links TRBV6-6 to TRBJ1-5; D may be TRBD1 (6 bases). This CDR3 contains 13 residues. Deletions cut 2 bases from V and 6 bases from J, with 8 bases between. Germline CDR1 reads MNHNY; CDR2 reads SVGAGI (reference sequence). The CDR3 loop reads CASSYLGAQPQHF. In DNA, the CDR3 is TGTGCCAGCAGTTACCTGGGGGCTCAGCCCCAGCATTTT.

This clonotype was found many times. The CDR3 region is CASSRAGGSNQPQHF. The CDR3 DNA follows: TGTGCCAGCAGTCGGGCAGGGGGGAGCAATCAGCCCCAGCATTTT. The J gene is TRBJ1-5, the V gene TRBV6-2 or TRBV6-3; 7 bases align to TRBD1. CDR3 length equals 15 residues. With V trimmed by 5 bases and J by 1 base, 5 bases remained unmatched. Per germline, CDR1 MNHEY and CDR2 SVGEGT.

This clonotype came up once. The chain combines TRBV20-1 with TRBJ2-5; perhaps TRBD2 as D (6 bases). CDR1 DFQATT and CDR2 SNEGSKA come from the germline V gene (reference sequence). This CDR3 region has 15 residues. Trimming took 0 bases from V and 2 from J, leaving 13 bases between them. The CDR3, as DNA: TGCAGTGCTAGAGATACGGGGGTTACTCAAGAGACCCAGTACTTC. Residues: CSARDTGVTQETQYF.

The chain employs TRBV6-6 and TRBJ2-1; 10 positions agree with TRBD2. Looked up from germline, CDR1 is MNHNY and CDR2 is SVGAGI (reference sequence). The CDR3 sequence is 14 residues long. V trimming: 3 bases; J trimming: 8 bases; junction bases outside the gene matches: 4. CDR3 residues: CASSYLAGGHEQFF. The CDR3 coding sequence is TGTGCCAGCAGTTATTTAGCGGGAGGCCATGAGCAGTTCTTC.